These 8 T cell receptor beta chains were sequenced from one sample in a study of B cell selection in AIRE deficiency. TCRdb's table, derived via immunoSEQ multiplex PCR, lists solely in-frame clones and lacks some. The sample lists around 20,000 clones; approximately 97% were seen once. CD4+CD127+ cells were sorted as the conventional CD4 T cells. Sequenced material: conventional CD4+ T cells sorted from PBMCs. The receptors shown here come from a human donor with AIRE deficiency.

J is TRBJ1-2 and V is TRBV2; TRBD1 aligns across 8 bases. J was trimmed by 7 bases and V by 4 bases; bases with no gene match: 8. The germline gives CDR1 SNHLY, CDR2 FYNNEI. This CDR3 contains 14 residues. CDR3 nucleotide sequence: TGTGCCAGCAGTGGGACAGGGTCGGCCCTTGGCTACACCTTC. This sequence encodes CASSGTGSALGYTF.

The J gene is TRBJ2-3, the V gene TRBV29-1; possible D gene TRBD2, 6 bases. Germline V gives CDR1 SQVTM, CDR2 ANQGSEA. This CDR3 has 15 amino acids. Trimming pared 3 bases from V and 2 bases from J, leaving 15 bases between. CDR3 in DNA: TGCAGCGTTGAGGGTGGTAGCGGAATCACAGATACGCAGTATTTT. Translation: CSVEGGSGITDTQYF.

The V call is TRBV11-2, the J call TRBJ2-7, with TRBD1 matching 7 bases. J lost 4 bases, V lost 2 bases, and 11 bases had no gene match. The germline gives CDR1 SGHAT, CDR2 FQNNGV. This CDR3 has 16 residues. CDR3 region: CASSLIMRQGVYEQYF. DNA of the CDR3: TGTGCCAGCAGCTTAATCATGAGACAGGGAGTATACGAGCAGTACTTC. Based on the CDR3 plus reference TRBV11-2 and TRBJ2-7, the full variable domain is EAGVAQSPRYKIIEKRQSVAFWCNPISGHATLYWYQQILGQGPKLLIQFQNNGVVDDSQLPKDRFSAERLKGVDSTLKIQPAKLEDSAVYLCASSLIMRQGVYEQYFGPGTRLTVT.

The chain carries TRBV5-4 and TRBJ2-3; 15 positions agree with TRBD2. Germline loops: CDR1 SGHNT, CDR2 YYREEE (reference sequence). With 3 bases clipped from V and 0 bases from J, the junction kept 5 bases outside the gene matches. The CDR3 has 18 amino acids. The CDR3 loop is CASSSGLAGGPSTDTQYF. The CDR3 DNA sequence: TGTGCCAGCAGCTCCGGACTAGCGGGAGGGCCTAGCACAGATACGCAGTATTTT.

The chain combines TRBV18 with TRBJ1-3; tentative D call: TRBD1 (6 bases). This CDR3 region has 18 residues. Trimming stripped 2 bases from V and 0 bases from J, with 17 bases between. Germline CDR1 KGHSH, CDR2 LQKENI. Written as DNA, the CDR3 is TGTGCCAGCTCACCATCGACAGGCCCTTTGCTCTCTGGAAACACCATATATTTT. Its translation is CASSPSTGPLLSGNTIYF.

This rearrangement joins TRBV5-6 to TRBJ2-7; D ambiguous. The germline gives CDR1 SGHDT, CDR2 YYEEEE. This CDR3 spans 13 amino acids. Trimming took 3 bases from V and 3 from J, leaving 10 bases between them. The CDR3 spells CASSSRTDYEQYF. Written as DNA, the CDR3 is TGTGCCAGCAGCTCAAGGACCGACTACGAGCAGTACTTC.

This chain joins TRBV5-1 and TRBJ2-1, with 14 bases fitting TRBD2. J lost 8 bases, V lost 3 bases, and 7 bases had no gene match. The germline CDR1 and CDR2 sequences are SGHRS and YFSETQ. This CDR3 is 16 amino acids long. CDR3 nucleotide sequence: TGCGCCAGCAGCTCGCAGGAGACTAGCGGGAGGGATGAGCAGTTCTTC. Amino acids: CASSSQETSGRDEQFF.

The V call is TRBV9, the J call TRBJ1-4; D is uncertain. Trimming cost V 4 bases and J 4 bases, with 11 bases left between them. Germline loops: CDR1 SGDLS, CDR2 YYNGEE. The CDR3 covers 14 residues. The CDR3 nucleotides read TGTGCCAGCAGCCCCCTAAGCGGTAATGAAAAACTGTTTTTT. This sequence encodes CASSPLSGNEKLFF. Full variable domain (outside the CDR3, taken from reference TRBV9 and TRBJ1-4): DSGVTQTPKHLITATGQRVTLRCSPRSGDLSVYWYQQSLDQGLQFLIQYYNGEERAKGNILERFSAQQFPDLHSELNLSSLELGDSALYFCASSPLSGNEKLFFGSGTQLSVL.